The present T cell receptor beta chain was sequenced within a study of cytomegalovirus exposure and HLA in healthy donors (dated by TCRdb to the late 2010s). At the level of the whole study: According to an earlier analysis of several hundred of the donors, 150 million to 200 million T cells yielded 117 million unique TCR beta sequences and around 300 Gb of sequence data. A later genetic analysis took genome-wide SNP genotypes for about 55% of the roughly 670 donors and used that subset as a discovery cohort. Of the 300 to 450 genotyped donors, 70% to 90% were placed in the genetic ancestry cluster associated with self-reported Caucasian donors. The study was designed to test whether signatures of past pathogen exposure could be identified by cataloging public T cell receptors. Rather than using new phenotypic data, the later analysis identified candidate immune exposures from TCR beta sequences and from how often those sequences occurred across donors. HLA typing covered class I and class II loci at four-digit resolution. The number of typed donors differed by locus: roughly 620-640 for A, B, C, DRB1 and DQB1; about 520 for DQA1; 600 to 610 for DPA1; and about 450 for DPB1. Donor age, sex, ethnicity and CMV serostatus were collected together with the repertoire data. Besides the first cohort of approximately 710 subjects, a separate validation cohort made up of some 110 different subjects was used. An earlier analysis of approximately 640 of the donors applied high-throughput TCR beta sequencing to assess whether each TCR beta V gene segment acted as functional or pseudogenic. A later analysis re-analyzed previously published TCR beta repertoires from 666 donors and added high-resolution HLA genotyping to study TCR occurrence patterns. High-throughput TCR immunosequencing, statistical association of individual TCRs with disease status, and machine learning were combined to predict cytomegalovirus infection status. The T cell repertoires of 670 or so subjects were profiled by immunosequencing and related to cytomegalovirus serostatus. All discovery cohort repertoires had been generated on a single sequencing platform. Because of strong linkage in the cohort, four or five DR-DQ haplotypes were treated as single units for association and clustering. Among about 370 genotyped donors of the cohort, an average of approximately 240,000 unique TCR beta nucleotide sequences was sequenced per donor, of which roughly 18% were non-productive. An early release that covered some 640 HLA-typed donors contained 300 to 350 gigabases of sequencing data and tens of millions of unique TCR sequences. What the study reported, not specific to this receptor: The presence/absence analyses assumed that sequencing depth was roughly uniform across donors, and that assumption may not be true. The classifier was reported to diagnose cytomegalovirus status with high specificity and sensitivity in both the original and validation cohorts. In a later analysis, around 15,000 TCR beta sequences were associated with specific HLA alleles at a false discovery rate of 0.05. Most CMV-associated TCR beta chains appeared to be HLA-restricted in a later analysis, and the HLA associations seemed to be driven largely by CMV exposure. Three of the identified cytomegalovirus-associated TCR beta chains were confirmed in vitro to be specific for cytomegalovirus antigens. According to a later analysis, TCR association rates differed among HLA loci, with DRB1 alleles showing the most associated TCRs and HLA-C alleles showing the fewest. The study gave a list of 150 to 200 TCR beta chains associated with cytomegalovirus. Most TCR sequences were seen in very few donors, while some public TCRs were found in many individuals. According to a later genetic analysis, donors in an Asian-associated ancestry cluster had fewer N-insertions in productive TCRs than the roughly 670-donor mean. Correlated functional status among segregating V segments might reflect linkage disequilibrium, but an unknown experimental factor could not be ruled out. The authors suggested that the approach could potentially be generalized to other disease states and immunological phenotypes. A further reported finding was that TCR beta sequences accurately predicted the HLA-A and HLA-B alleles for most subjects in the first cohort. The only immune exposure information available for the cohort was CMV serostatus. A later analysis found that HLA-associated TCR beta chains were more clonally expanded and had lower generation probabilities than equally common non-associated chains. Because counts were too low, 15 or so rarely observed V segments, including chromosome 9 orphons, were excluded from the earlier analysis of 587 of the donors. In a later genetic analysis, a missense DCLRE1C variant was associated with V-gene and J-gene trimming of TCR beta chains, and the association was replicated in an independent cohort. Only TCR beta chains were sequenced in this cohort, and the absence of alpha or paired-chain data limited detectable features. The 87-base-pair reads could not distinguish some IMGT-functional V segments, including TRBV6-2 and TRBV6-3, so those segments were excluded. HLA typing was unavailable for some donors at each locus, so association tests used only the typed subset. Several of the top co-occurrence clusters appeared to be linked to parvovirus B19, influenza, CMV and Epstein-Barr virus, according to a later analysis. When HLA alleles, especially DR and DQ, strongly co-occurred, attributing TCR associations to individual alleles was difficult. A cluster of highly shared sequence variants was judged likely to be a technical artifact of the sequencing pipeline. An earlier analysis of approximately 590 of the donors showed that most TCR beta V segments appeared in productive rearrangements either about 87% or about 30% of the time, which broadly matched IMGT annotations.

Libraries were constructed by the immunoSEQ multiplex PCR assay. A mixture of 60 forward primers for TCR Vbeta segments and 13 reverse primers for TCR Jbeta segments was used in the multiplex PCR. Amplification of the CDR3 region of rearranged TCR beta genes was performed with a multiplex PCR assay on genomic DNA. Amplified TCR beta libraries were sequenced as 87-base-pair reads on the Illumina HiSeq System. Concerning the study's data processing: In a later analysis, roughly 80 million unique TCR beta chains were counted across the 650 to 750 repertoires, and roughly 11 million of these chains were shared by at least two donors. To remove PCR and sequencing errors, raw reads were error-corrected and collapsed into unique sequences using a nearest-neighbor algorithm that merged closely related sequences. To assign V, D and J gene segments, CDR3 sequences were aligned to IMGT reference sequences. For a sequence to be retained, a match of at least six nucleotides to both a V gene segment and a J gene segment was required. Rearrangements were classified as productive when the CDR3 lacked stop codons and remained in frame with V and J, and all other rearrangements were classified as non-productive. Following IMGT convention, CDR3 was defined as the stretch from the second conserved V-encoded cysteine to the conserved J-encoded phenylalanine. The earlier analysis of some 580 of the donors excluded any sequence lacking an unambiguous match to a single V gene segment. An earlier analysis of just under 600 of the donors called V segments functional above 56.7% productive rearrangements and segregating when the between-donor standard deviation exceeded 5%. To diagnose cytomegalovirus status from the catalog of TCR beta chain sequences, a statistical classification framework was built. V and J gene assignment, in a later analysis, came from comparing TCR nucleotide sequences with IMGT/GENE-DB human TR gene sequences. A later analysis assigned CDR3 sequences and most-parsimonious VDJ recombination scenarios with the TCRdist pipeline. In a later analysis, every TCR beta chain was defined by the combination of its CDR3 amino acid sequence and its V-gene family, and reads without a unique V-gene family were dropped. In a later analysis, approximately 640 highly shared, low-generation-probability nucleotide sequences were removed to address suspected cross-contamination and a sequencing artifact. In a later analysis, a clonal expansion index for each public chain was calculated from normalized within-repertoire ranks of inferred template counts. In a later analysis, generation probabilities were computed using a VDJ recombination model fitted to out-of-frame rearrangements, and the results were checked against IGoR. A later analysis scored TCR-TCR, TCR-HLA and TCR-CMV co-occurrence with hypergeometric tests, applying a repertoire-size bias correction to TCR pairs. In a later analysis, false discovery rates were estimated by permuting HLA or CMV assignments 20 times. In a later analysis, co-occurring TCRs were grouped using DBSCAN, with TCRdist sequence similarity added in when clustering inside HLA-allele-positive subsets. Repertoires with fewer than 30,000 or more than 120,000 public chains, plus five repertoires with anomalous nucleotide sharing, were excluded from co-occurrence clustering. The immuneACCESS repertoire file appears here via TCRdb, limited to in-frame rearrangements. These files lack a portion of the clones; in checked studies, under half of the deficit traces to unresolved V genes, and the cause of the others is not known. The V and J calls and clone size are taken from that table; D and trimming were inferred from the DNA. In this sample the table shows over 150,000 clones, roughly two thirds of which occur a single time. The ten biggest clones cover just under 4.5% of the sample.

In total, 630 or so healthy bone marrow donors made up the cohort. At the time of sampling, every cohort member was nominally healthy, though immune exposures that went unrecorded were likely present. The donor tested CMV seropositive, placing the donor among the roughly 300 seropositive members of the cohort. Each donor provided a peripheral blood sample, and peripheral blood mononuclear cells were used for TCR beta sequencing. The Qiagen DNeasy Blood Extraction Kit was used to extract genomic DNA from the blood cell samples. There are 17 amino acids in the CDR3, from cysteine to phenylalanine inclusive. The read is trimmed to its CDR3 DNA, 51 bases read in frame from base 1. Trimming costs V 4 bases and J 1 base, and their ends lie 21 bases apart. CDR1 is given as SQVTM and CDR2 as ANQGSEA, both from the germline V gene. To note about this clone: What this receptor recognizes is not known. No qualities accompany the bases; no much larger clone lies one base away.

The clonotype comes from a woman aged 18-29 years in good health and CMV-seropositive. In this chain, TRBV29-1 is recombined with TRBJ2-3, with TRBD2 perhaps the D gene, on 6 matching bases. Sequences were obtained from PBMCs. The base sequence is TGCAGCGTTGCGTTTAGCGCCTCGGGGGTGGGCACAGATACGCAGTATTTT. The translation is CSVAFSASGVGTDTQYF.